Each of the 12 T cell receptor beta chains below was sequenced from the same sample in a study of T cell repertoires in cytomegalovirus infection. TCRdb reanalysed the reads using MiXCR and keeps one entry per CDR3 protein. The repertoire consists of approximately 280,000 distinct CDR3 sequences, with around 20% occurring once and the leading ten covering about 20%. Their antigens remain unidentified. Here the sequenced sample was cultured PBMCs, taken from culture after CMV antigen stimulation. Receptors originate from a human donor in good health (CMV status not recorded). Some clones in this sample may be carry-over from other donors' samples.

Many counts were recorded for this clonotype. V usage is TRBV20-1 and J usage is TRBJ2-5; 8 positions match TRBD2. V trimming: 6 bases; J trimming: 4 bases; junction bases outside the gene matches: 7. CDR1 and CDR2 from the germline V gene are DFQATT and SNEGSKA (reference sequence). The CDR3 runs to 13 residues. The CDR3: CSATRLARETQYF. In DNA form, the CDR3 reads TGCAGTGCAACGCGACTAGCGAGAGAGACCCAGTACTTC.

In this sample, this clonotype turned up many times. The rearrangement links TRBV5-4 to TRBJ1-2; 9 positions match TRBD1. This CDR3 spans 15 amino acids. CDR1 is SGHNT and CDR2 is YYREEE in the germline V gene (reference sequence). The ends lost 4 bases at V and 7 bases at J; junction bases unmatched: 11. CDR3 nucleotide sequence: TGTGCCAGCAGCCTACCCTCCGGGACAGGGTTTGGCTACACCTTC. It is translated as CASSLPSGTGFGYTF.

This clonotype has more than one count but fewer than ten. V usage is TRBV12-3 or TRBV12-4 and J usage is TRBJ2-1, with a tentative D call TRBD1 (6 bases). With 2 bases removed from V and 2 bases from J, the gap between germline ends came to 7 bases. The CDR3 has 14 residues. DNA of the CDR3: TGTGCCAGCAGTTTATACAGGGCCTACAATGAGCAGTTCTTC. Translated, it gives CASSLYRAYNEQFF.

This clonotype was found a few times. CDR3 nucleotide sequence: TGCGCCAGCAGCTTCCCGGGACCTGCCAGCACTGGGGCCAACGTCCTGACTTTC. It codes for CASSFPGPASTGANVLTF. The chain links TRBV5-1 to TRBJ2-6; either TRBD1 or TRBD2 may fit D (5 bases each). Trimming left V 2 bases short and J 2 bases short, with 17 bases between. There are 18 residues in the CDR3. Germline CDR1 reads SGHRS; CDR2 reads YFSETQ.

The chain carries TRBV4-3 and TRBJ2-1; D remains ambiguous. This CDR3 is 15 amino acids long. The germline V gene encodes CDR1 LGHNA and CDR2 YSLEER. Trimming left V 3 bases short and J 5 bases short, with 14 bases between. The CDR3 DNA reads TGCGCCAGCAGCCATCCCTCAGTTACAGACAATGAGCAGTTCTTC. Its translation is CASSHPSVTDNEQFF.

This chain joins TRBV28 and TRBJ2-5; TRBD2 agrees at 8 bases. Germline CDR1 MDHEN, CDR2 SYDVKM. The CDR3 sequence is 16 residues long. V lost 6 bases, J lost 4 bases, and 13 bases stayed unmatched. Here the CDR3 DNA reads TGTGCCAGCAGCCCACGGGGGGGAGTGGGGGTAGAGACCCAGTACTTC. Its protein product is CASSPRGGVGVETQYF.

DNA for the CDR3: TGTGCCAGCAGCCCCCGAGGGGCACCTCGCACAGATACGCAGTATTTT. It yields the protein CASSPRGAPRTDTQYF. The genes are TRBV3-1 and TRBJ2-3; either TRBD1 or TRBD2 may fit D (5 bases each). In germline, CDR1 is LGHDT, CDR2 YNNKEL (reference sequence). This CDR3 is 16 amino acids long. Trimming removed 4 bases at V and 1 base at J, with 15 bases between.

This chain joins TRBV27 and TRBJ1-1; D gene ambiguous. CDR3 length: 14 residues. The V end lost 6 bases, the J end lost 0 bases, and 11 bases lay between the germline ends. Per the germline V gene, CDR1 is MNHEY and CDR2 is SMNVEV (reference sequence). CDR3 bases: TGTGCCAGCAGCTCCCCAGAGGTGAACACTGAAGCTTTCTTT. Amino acids: CASSSPEVNTEAFF.

This clonotype was counted ten times or more. The chain employs TRBV12-3 or TRBV12-4 and TRBJ1-1, with unresolved D. V shed 5 bases and J shed 1 base, with 11 bases lying between them. The CDR3 sequence is 14 residues long. The CDR3 loop reads CASSPLLGNTEAFF. Written as DNA, the CDR3 is TGTGCCAGCAGTCCCCTTTTGGGGAACACTGAAGCTTTCTTT.

This clonotype was recorded many times. This CDR3 is CASSLLSGSYNEQFF. CDR3 DNA sequence: TGTGCCAGCAGCCTACTTAGCGGCTCCTACAATGAGCAGTTCTTC. The V and J genes are TRBV25-1 and TRBJ2-1, with D perhaps matching TRBD2 (6 bases). V shed 6 bases and J shed 0 bases, with 12 bases lying between them. The CDR3 loop spans 15 amino acids. Germline V gene sequence: CDR1 MGHDK, CDR2 SYGVNS. The full variable domain, completed using reference TRBV25-1 and TRBJ2-1, is EADIYQTPRYLVIGTGKKITLECSQTMGHDKMYWYQQDPGMELHLIHYSYGVNSTEKGDLSSESTVSRIRTEHFPLTLESARPSHTSQYLCASSLLSGSYNEQFFGPGTRLTVL.

For the CDR3, the DNA is TGTGCCAGCAGCCCGACTAGCGGGAGGGCCCCCGATACGCAGTATTTT. It is translated as CASSPTSGRAPDTQYF. The rearrangement uses TRBV7-8 and TRBJ2-3, with TRBD2 identical over 14 bases. CDR3 length: 16 amino acids. Losses at the gene ends were 5 bases for V and 6 bases for J; bases not matched to a gene: 7. Germline V CDR1 and CDR2: SGHVS, FQNEAQ.

This rearrangement joins TRBV5-6 to TRBJ2-7; weak D call: TRBD1 (6 bases). Germline lookup yields CDR1 SGHDT and CDR2 YYEEEE. V lost 6 bases and J 4 bases, leaving 17 bases between the germline ends. This CDR3 comprises 14 residues. The CDR3 reads CASIGPGHPYEQYV. CDR3 nucleotides: TGTGCCAGCATCGGACCGGGACACCCGTACGAGCAGTACGTC.